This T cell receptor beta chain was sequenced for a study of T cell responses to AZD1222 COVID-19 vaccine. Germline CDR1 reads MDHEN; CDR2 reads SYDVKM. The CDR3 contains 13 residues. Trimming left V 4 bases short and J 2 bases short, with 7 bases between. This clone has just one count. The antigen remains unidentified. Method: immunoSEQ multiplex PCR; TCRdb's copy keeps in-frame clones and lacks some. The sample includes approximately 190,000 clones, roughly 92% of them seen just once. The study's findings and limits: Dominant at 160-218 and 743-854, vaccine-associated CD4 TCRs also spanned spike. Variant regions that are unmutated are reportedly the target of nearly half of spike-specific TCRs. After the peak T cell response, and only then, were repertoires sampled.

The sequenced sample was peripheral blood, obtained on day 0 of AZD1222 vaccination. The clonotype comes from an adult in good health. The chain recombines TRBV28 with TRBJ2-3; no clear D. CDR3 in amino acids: CASSSLYTDTQYF. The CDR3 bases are TGTGCCAGCAGTTCCTTGTACACAGATACGCAGTATTTT. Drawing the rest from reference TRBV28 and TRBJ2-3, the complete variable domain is DVKVTQSSRYLVKRTGEKVFLECVQDMDHENMFWYRQDPGLGLRLIYFSYDVKMKEKGDIPEGYSVSREKKERFSLILESASTNQTSMYLCASSSLYTDTQYFGPGTRLTVL.